Each of the 25 T cell receptor beta chains below was sequenced from the same sample in a study of blood T cell repertoires in COVID-19. The assay was immunoSEQ multiplex PCR, and TCRdb's table has in-frame clones only and misses some. This sample has 80,000 to 100,000 clones, with roughly 82% found just once. The sequenced material came from peripheral blood. Every receptor here comes from a man aged 65 to 79 with active or convalescent COVID-19.

The chain employs TRBV18 and TRBJ1-1; D unresolved. Germline CDR1 reads KGHSH; CDR2 reads LQKENI. The V end was cut by 7 bases, the J end by 1 base, with 10 bases between. The CDR3 has 13 residues. This chain's CDR3 is CASFSMANTEAFF. In DNA, the CDR3 is TGTGCCAGCTTTTCGATGGCGAACACTGAAGCTTTCTTT.

V and J are TRBV7-2 and TRBJ2-3; 9 bases agree with TRBD2. The CDR3 has 15 residues. J lost 6 bases, V lost 5 bases, and 9 bases had no gene match. The germline V gene encodes CDR1 SGHTA and CDR2 FQGNSA. The CDR3 DNA reads TGTGCCAGCAGCCTAGGGCTGGCGGGAGGGGATACGCAGTATTTT. Translated, it gives CASSLGLAGGDTQYF.

This sequence joins TRBV2 and TRBJ1-3, with TRBD1 matching 7 bases. J was trimmed by 0 bases and V by 10 bases; bases with no gene match: 9. This CDR3 has 15 amino acids. Germline V CDR1 and CDR2: SNHLY, FYNNEI. The CDR3 spells CATRQGGYSGNTIYF. CDR3 nucleotides: TGTGCCACTAGACAGGGAGGTTACTCTGGAAACACCATATATTTT.

This chain joins TRBV5-1 and TRBJ2-5; 7 bases match TRBD1. This CDR3 comprises 15 residues. Per germline, CDR1 SGHRS and CDR2 YFSETQ. The trim removed 4 bases at V and 5 bases at J, leaving 11 bases unmatched. CDR3 sequence: CASSAGVDRVETQYF. The CDR3 nucleotides read TGCGCCAGCAGCGCAGGCGTAGACAGGGTTGAGACCCAGTACTTC.

This clone has only a few counts. The chain recombines TRBV19 with TRBJ1-6; D gene uncertain. This CDR3 has 16 amino acids. Germline V gene lookup returns CDR1 LNHDA and CDR2 SQIVND (reference sequence). V was pared by 2 bases and J by 7 bases, with 15 bases between. The chain's CDR3 is CASSITSGDFNSPLHF. CDR3 in DNA: TGTGCCAGTAGTATAACTTCGGGAGACTTCAATTCACCCCTCCACTTT.

Of note for this clone: Within the sample, other DNA sequences also encode this same CDR3. The rearrangement links TRBV18 to TRBJ1-2; D gene ambiguous. The CDR3 is made up of 11 amino acids. The V end lost 3 bases, the J end lost 8 bases, and 7 bases lay between the germline ends. Germline CDR1 is KGHSH and CDR2 is LQKENI. The DNA for the CDR3 is TGTGCCAGCTCACCGAGGGAAGGCTACACCTTC. This translates into CASSPREGYTF.

V and J are TRBV5-1 and TRBJ2-2, with 10 bases matching TRBD2. The V gene's germline CDR1 is SGHRS and CDR2 YFSETQ. The CDR3 extends over 16 amino acids. V was pared by 4 bases and J by 7 bases, with 10 bases of the junction left unmatched. The DNA of the CDR3 is TGCGCCAGCAGCGGAATAGCGGGGGGAGTTGGCGGGGAGCTGTTTTTT. Translation gives CASSGIAGGVGGELFF.

The chain has TRBV5-4 and TRBJ2-3, with 7 nucleotides matching TRBD2. The CDR3 is 15 amino acids. Germline loops: CDR1 SGHNT, CDR2 YYREEE (reference sequence). J lost 2 bases, V lost 2 bases, and 5 bases had no gene match. The CDR3 nucleotides read TGTGCCAGCAGCTTAGAGCGGGGTGTCACAGATACGCAGTATTTT. Protein product: CASSLERGVTDTQYF.

The rearrangement joins TRBV10-3 to TRBJ1-1, with 8 nucleotides matching TRBD1. The CDR3 is 13 amino acids. J was trimmed by 3 bases and V by 6 bases; bases with no gene match: 3. Germline lookup yields CDR1 ENHRY and CDR2 SYGVKD. CDR3 region: CAIRETGDTEAFF. CDR3 nucleotide sequence: TGTGCCATCAGGGAGACAGGGGACACTGAAGCTTTCTTT.

This sequence joins TRBV30 and TRBJ2-7; 11 bases align to TRBD2. V lost 4 bases to trimming and J lost 4 bases; unmatched junction nucleotides: 9. Germline-derived CDR1 and CDR2 are GTSNPN and SVGIG (reference sequence). CDR3 size: 15 residues. For the CDR3, the DNA is TGTGCCTGGAATAAACCTAGCGGGGGGACGTACGAGCAGTACTTC. This sequence encodes CAWNKPSGGTYEQYF. The full variable domain, with the rest looked up from reference TRBV30 and TRBJ2-7, is SQTIHQWPATLVQPVGSPLSLECTVEGTSNPNLYWYRQAAGRGLQLLFYSVGIGQISSEVPQNLSASRPQDRQFILSSKKLLLSDSGFYLCAWNKPSGGTYEQYFGPGTRLTVT.

This chain uses TRBV19 with TRBJ1-5, with 7 nucleotides matching TRBD1. The V and J ends lost 5 bases and 7 bases, in that order; junction bases with no gene match: 5. Germline loops: CDR1 LNHDA, CDR2 SQIVND (reference sequence). CDR3 length: 13 amino acids. CDR3 bases: TGTGCCAGTAGTGACACAGGGGTACAGCCCCAGCATTTT. This sequence encodes CASSDTGVQPQHF.

In DNA form, the CDR3 reads TGTGCCAGCAGCTCAGGACTAGGGAACGAGCAGTACTTC. Amino acid sequence: CASSSGLGNEQYF. The J gene is TRBJ2-7, the V gene TRBV13; TRBD2 matches at 7 bases. CDR3 length: 13 amino acids. V gave up 4 bases and J gave up 5 bases; unmatched junction bases: 5. Germline V CDR1 and CDR2: PRHDT, FYEKMQ (reference sequence).

V is TRBV18 and J is TRBJ1-5, with TRBD1 matching 9 bases. V lost 3 bases, J lost 9 bases, and 9 bases stayed unmatched. The length of the CDR3 is 15 residues. Germline V gene data show CDR1 as KGHSH and CDR2 as LQKENI. DNA for the CDR3: TGTGCCAGCTCACCCGTCCCGGGACAGGGATCGCCCCAGCATTTT. It specifies CASSPVPGQGSPQHF.

V gene TRBV18 combines with J gene TRBJ1-4, with TRBD1 as a possible D gene (6 bases). This CDR3 has 16 amino acids. From germline, CDR1 is KGHSH and CDR2 LQKENI. Trimming shortened V by 3 bases and J by 4 bases, and 15 bases separated the two germline ends. CDR3 loop: CASSPQSTGVNEKLFF. CDR3 nucleotides: TGTGCCAGCTCACCGCAGTCGACAGGCGTTAATGAAAAACTGTTTTTT.

The chain combines TRBV5-4 with TRBJ2-5; 9 bases map to TRBD2. Per germline, CDR1 SGHNT and CDR2 YYREEE (reference sequence). CDR3 length: 15 residues. V dropped 4 bases and J dropped 2; count of bases not matched to a gene: 6. CDR3 loop: CASSRAGGVQETQYF. In nucleotides, the CDR3 is TGTGCCAGCAGCCGAGCGGGGGGTGTGCAAGAGACCCAGTACTTC.

This clone is judged medium-sized. The rearrangement uses TRBV4-2 and TRBJ2-5; 8 nucleotides line up with TRBD2. Germline-derived CDR1 and CDR2 are LGHNA and YNFKEQ. The trim removed 2 bases at V and 5 bases at J, leaving 4 bases unmatched. This CDR3 is 14 amino acids long. The CDR3: CASSQHGGEETQYF. The CDR3 region has the DNA TGTGCCAGCAGCCAACACGGGGGGGAGGAGACCCAGTACTTC.

The V gene is TRBV7-9, the J gene TRBJ1-1; tentatively, D is TRBD1 (6 bases). Looked up from germline, CDR1 is SEHNR and CDR2 is FQNEAQ (reference sequence). V was trimmed by 3 bases and J by 1 base, leaving 12 bases between them. This CDR3 region has 15 residues. The CDR3 DNA reads as TGTGCCAGCAGCTTGGGGTGGGGGCCGAACACTGAAGCTTTCTTT. It translates to CASSLGWGPNTEAFF.

A single count supports this clone. The chain carries TRBV13 and TRBJ2-5, with a tentative D call TRBD2 (6 bases). The V end was cut by 5 bases, the J end by 7 bases, with 17 bases between. The CDR3 contains 14 residues. The germline V gene encodes CDR1 PRHDT and CDR2 FYEKMQ (reference sequence). DNA for the CDR3: TGTGCCAGCAGCACACTAGCCGCGCGGGCGACCCAGTACTTC. It codes for CASSTLAARATQYF.

The J gene is TRBJ1-1, the V gene TRBV5-5, with D unresolved. Trimming left V 2 bases short and J 1 base short, with 6 bases between. Germline CDR1 reads SGHKS; CDR2 reads YYEKEE (reference sequence). This CDR3 comprises 13 residues. The CDR3 bases are TGTGCCAGCAGCTTAATGGCGAACACTGAAGCTTTCTTT. As protein: CASSLMANTEAFF.

This chain connects TRBV3-1 (or the pseudogene TRBV3-2) to TRBJ1-4, with D perhaps matching TRBD1 (5 bases). The CDR3 is made up of 16 amino acids. The germline V and J ends were trimmed by 6 bases and 3 bases, with 17 bases remaining between them. Germline loops: CDR1 LGHDT, CDR2 YNNKEL (reference sequence). The CDR3 is CASRSGGGGANEKLFF. The CDR3 nucleotides read TGTGCCAGCAGGTCCGGTGGCGGGGGGGCTAATGAAAAACTGTTTTTT.

The chain combines TRBV18 with TRBJ2-1; the match to TRBD1 covers 9 bases. This CDR3 has 17 amino acids. J gave up 10 bases and V 2 bases, and 15 bases lay outside the gene matches. The germline V gene has CDR1 KGHSH and CDR2 LQKENI. CDR3 DNA: TGTGCCAGCTCACCAAACCCGGGACAGGGCCTACAGGGAGAGCAGTTCTTC. Translation: CASSPNPGQGLQGEQFF.

The CDR3 DNA sequence: TGTGCCAGCAGTCATGAAGCGACCATTTACGAGCAGTACTTC. Its protein is CASSHEATIYEQYF. J is TRBJ2-7 and V is TRBV6-5; D uncertain. The V end was cut by 5 bases, the J end by 4 bases, with 15 bases between. CDR1 MNHEY and CDR2 SVGAGI come from the germline V gene. The CDR3 has 14 amino acids.

This clone was seen ten or more times. The J gene is TRBJ2-7, the V gene TRBV29-1; 10 positions match TRBD1. This CDR3 is built from 13 residues. Germline CDR1 is SQVTM and CDR2 is ANQGSEA. J gave up 4 bases and V 6 bases, and 6 bases lay outside the gene matches. CDR3 residues: CSVTGTGEYEQYF. DNA of the CDR3: TGCAGCGTAACCGGGACAGGGGAGTACGAGCAGTACTTC.

V and J are TRBV5-4 and TRBJ1-4; 8 nucleotides align to TRBD1. In germline, CDR1 is SGHNT, CDR2 YYREEE (reference sequence). This CDR3 is built from 18 residues. J was trimmed by 0 bases and V by 3 bases; bases with no gene match: 10. CDR3 in amino acids: CASSSAGTGIATNEKLFF. In DNA, the CDR3 is TGTGCCAGCAGCTCAGCCGGGACAGGAATTGCAACTAATGAAAAACTGTTTTTT. Full variable domain (remainder filled in from reference TRBV5-4 and TRBJ1-4): ETGVTQSPTHLIKTRGQQVTLRCSSQSGHNTVSWYQQALGQGPQFIFQYYREEENGRGNFPPRFSGLQFPNYSSELNVNALELDDSALYLCASSSAGTGIATNEKLFFGSGTQLSVL.

The chain has TRBV19 and TRBJ1-2; possibly TRBD1 for D (6 bases). Germline V gives CDR1 LNHDA, CDR2 SQIVND (reference sequence). The CDR3 runs to 13 residues. Trimming pared 5 bases from V and 8 bases from J, leaving 15 bases between. The CDR3 region has the DNA TGTGCCAGTAGTGTTGGACAGACTATGGGCTACACCTTC. It encodes CASSVGQTMGYTF.